Below, 23 T cell receptor beta chains from the same sample are listed, as sequenced in a study of T-cell reconstitution after alpha-beta-depleted transplantation in children. The authors prepared the TCRbeta library with unique molecular identifiers. TCRdb processed the PCR reads anew with MiXCR; each CDR3 protein has one entry. The sample carries a few hundred thousand distinct CDR3 sequences, 13% recorded once. The specimen was PBMCs, mostly from graft donor cells, collected 360 days after TCRalphabeta/CD19-depleted stem cell transplant. Every receptor here comes from a male patient aged 10 to 17 who had a stem cell transplant for acute myeloid leukemia, so the T cells may come from the graft donor.

The chain recombines TRBV7-2 with TRBJ2-4, with D perhaps matching TRBD2 (5 bases). The CDR3 has 15 residues. The germline CDR1 and CDR2 sequences are SGHTA and FQGNSA. V lost 5 bases, J lost 6 bases, and 17 bases lay in between. The CDR3 here is CASSLTVGAGNIQYF. CDR3 bases: TGTGCCAGCAGCCTCACGGTGGGAGCCGGAAACATTCAGTACTTC.

This clonotype was found a few times. This chain connects TRBV29-1 to TRBJ2-3; D is uncertain. V was cut by 7 bases and J by 0 bases, with 14 bases left in between. Looked up from germline, CDR1 is SQVTM and CDR2 is ANQGSEA. This CDR3 has 14 amino acids. The DNA of the CDR3 is TGCAGCGCAACTCCGGGCCCTAGCACAGATACGCAGTATTTT. It codes for CSATPGPSTDTQYF.

V and J are TRBV27 and TRBJ1-4; D may be TRBD1 (5 bases). This CDR3 has 14 residues. Germline V CDR1 and CDR2: MNHEY, SMNVEV (reference sequence). V lost 0 bases and J 5 bases, leaving 7 bases between the germline ends. For the CDR3, the DNA is TGTGCCAGCAGTTTATCATGGGGGAATGAAAAACTGTTTTTT. Amino acids: CASSLSWGNEKLFF.

This clonotype was seen only a few times. The genes are TRBV6-2 or TRBV6-3 and TRBJ2-1, with D tentatively TRBD1 or TRBD2 (5 bases each). Germline-derived CDR1 and CDR2 are MNHEY and SVGEGT. Trimming took 3 bases from V and 5 from J, leaving 14 bases between them. The CDR3 consists of 15 residues. In nucleotides, the CDR3 is TGTGCCAGCAGTTATTTCGGGGCAGCGAACAATGAGCAGTTCTTC. As protein: CASSYFGAANNEQFF.

This chain links TRBV29-1 with TRBJ2-7; 8 bases are a match to TRBD2. The germline V gene encodes CDR1 SQVTM and CDR2 ANQGSEA. With 5 bases clipped from V and 7 bases from J, the junction kept 7 bases outside the gene matches. The CDR3 is made up of 12 amino acids. CDR3 nucleotides: TGCAGCGTTTTCAGCGGGAGAAGAGAGCAGTACTTC. Protein product: CSVFSGRREQYF.

This clonotype came up many times. The V and J genes are TRBV7-2 and TRBJ1-1; 9 bases line up with TRBD1. The CDR3 sequence is 17 residues long. V gave up 1 base and J gave up 1 base; unmatched junction bases: 7. Germline V gives CDR1 SGHTA, CDR2 FQGNSA. The CDR3 DNA reads as TGTGCCAGCAGCTTAGTAGTGGGACAGGGTTCGAACACTGAAGCTTTCTTT. This encodes CASSLVVGQGSNTEAFF.

The J gene is TRBJ2-7, the V gene TRBV29-1, with 10 bases aligning to TRBD2. The CDR3 sequence is 14 residues long. The germline CDR1 and CDR2 sequences are SQVTM and ANQGSEA. V lost 2 bases and J lost 0; bases outside the gene matches: 1. The DNA for the CDR3 is TGCAGCGTTGAAACTAGCGGGAACTCCTACGAGCAGTACTTC. Translating gives CSVETSGNSYEQYF.

This clonotype was detected only a few times. This chain connects TRBV28 to TRBJ1-5; 8 bases align to TRBD1. J lost 2 bases, V lost 6 bases, and 6 bases had no gene match. CDR1 and CDR2 (germline): MDHEN, SYDVKM. The CDR3 consists of 15 residues. DNA for the CDR3: TGTGCCAGCAGCCCGACAGGGGAGGGCAATCAGCCCCAGCATTTT. This sequence encodes CASSPTGEGNQPQHF.

This clonotype was seen only a few times. CDR3 sequence: CASYRGGQETQYF. Here the CDR3 DNA reads TGTGCCAGTTACAGGGGAGGCCAAGAGACCCAGTACTTC. The chain carries TRBV28 and TRBJ2-5; a weak D match, TRBD1 (7 bases). The CDR3 covers 13 residues. Looked up from germline, CDR1 is MDHEN and CDR2 is SYDVKM. Trimming cost V 9 bases and J 1 base, with 12 bases left between them.

The chain has TRBV28 and TRBJ1-6, with a possible D match to TRBD1 (5 bases). Germline CDR1 reads MDHEN; CDR2 reads SYDVKM. V lost 6 bases and J lost 6, with 15 bases in between. CDR3 length: 15 residues. The CDR3 spells CASSPEGWSNSPLHF. As DNA, the CDR3 is TGTGCCAGCAGCCCGGAGGGGTGGAGTAATTCACCCCTCCACTTT.

DNA for the CDR3: TGTGCCAGCAGCGCCCGGGACAGGGTCACAGATACGCAGTATTTT. This translates into CASSARDRVTDTQYF. The chain combines TRBV3-1 with TRBJ2-3, with TRBD1 matching 9 bases. Germline CDR1 and CDR2: LGHDT and YNNKEL (reference sequence). This CDR3 contains 15 residues. Losses at the gene ends were 5 bases for V and 2 bases for J; bases not matched to a gene: 5.

This clonotype was recorded a few times. V usage is TRBV20-1 and J usage is TRBJ2-7; no firm D call. Germline CDR1 DFQATT, CDR2 SNEGSKA (reference sequence). The CDR3 contains 15 residues. The V and J ends lost 1 base and 1 base respectively, with 14 bases between them. CDR3 DNA: TGCAGTGCTAGAGGGGCCCGGGCGAGTTCCTACGAGCAGTACTTC. It yields the protein CSARGARASSYEQYF.

At least ten counts were recorded for this clonotype. J is TRBJ2-7 and V is TRBV29-1, with 8 bases fitting TRBD2. V shed 4 bases and J 7 bases; nucleotides not matched to a gene: 18. This CDR3 is 16 amino acids long. CDR1 SQVTM and CDR2 ANQGSEA come from the germline V gene. The CDR3: CSVVGTRATLMGEQYF. In DNA form, the CDR3 reads TGCAGCGTTGTTGGGACTAGGGCGACCTTAATGGGGGAGCAGTACTTC.

This chain uses TRBV20-1 with TRBJ2-1; 7 bases match TRBD1. J was trimmed by 8 bases and V by 3 bases; bases with no gene match: 13. Germline CDR1 DFQATT, CDR2 SNEGSKA (reference sequence). The CDR3 runs to 15 residues. The CDR3 reads CSASPAGGATDEQFF. The CDR3 nucleotides are TGCAGTGCTAGTCCGGCAGGGGGAGCGACGGATGAGCAGTTCTTC.

This clonotype came up a few times. The chain uses TRBV3-1 and TRBJ2-1, with 7 bases aligning to TRBD2. This CDR3 is 13 amino acids long. Per the germline V gene, CDR1 is LGHDT and CDR2 is YNNKEL (reference sequence). The trim removed 8 bases at V and 12 bases at J, leaving 13 bases unmatched. The CDR3 region is CASRGLAAQGQFF. Written as DNA, the CDR3 is TGTGCCAGCCGCGGCCTAGCGGCGCAGGGGCAGTTCTTC.

J is TRBJ1-6 and V is TRBV20-1; 10 positions agree with TRBD1. Germline V gene data show CDR1 as DFQATT and CDR2 as SNEGSKA (reference sequence). The length of the CDR3 is 15 residues. V lost 0 bases, J lost 9 bases, and 5 bases stayed unmatched. CDR3 bases: TGCAGTGCTAGAGATCCGGGACAGGGGATTTCACCCCTCCACTTT. Its protein is CSARDPGQGISPLHF.

V usage is TRBV23-1 and J usage is TRBJ2-1, with D hard to call. TRBV23-1 is recorded as an ORF, its role being uncertain. There are 11 residues in the CDR3. V was cut by 9 bases and J by 7 bases, with 10 bases left in between. The CDR3 coding sequence is TGCGCCAGGTGTATCAGGAATGAGCAGTTCTTC. This sequence encodes CARCIRNEQFF.

The chain links TRBV4-2 to TRBJ2-1, with 9 bases fitting TRBD2. CDR3 size: 18 residues. Germline assignment: CDR1 LGHNA and CDR2 YNFKEQ. V shed 6 bases and J 4 bases; nucleotides not matched to a gene: 16. The CDR3 nucleotides read TGTGCCAGCAGGAGTAGCGGGAGTGGGGACCAGGGATACAATGAGCAGTTCTTC. This sequence encodes CASRSSGSGDQGYNEQFF.

The sample holds a few counts of this clonotype. The rearrangement joins TRBV12-3 or TRBV12-4 to TRBJ1-2, with D perhaps matching TRBD1 (5 bases). This CDR3 is 14 amino acids long. Between the trimmed V and J ends, which lost 6 bases and 1 base, there was a span of 12 bases. CDR3 residues: CASSADNFNYGYTF. In nucleotides, the CDR3 is TGTGCCAGCAGCGCGGACAACTTTAACTATGGCTACACCTTC.

The sample holds a few counts of this clonotype. J is TRBJ2-1 and V is TRBV7-3; TRBD2 might be the D (5 bases). CDR1 and CDR2 from the germline V gene are SGHTA and FQGTGA. The CDR3 has 19 residues. V lost 1 base and J 0 bases, leaving 19 bases between the germline ends. CDR3 sequence reads: CASSLNPRFGGGSYNEQFF. CDR3 nucleotide sequence: TGTGCCAGCAGCTTAAACCCGCGGTTCGGAGGAGGCTCCTACAATGAGCAGTTCTTC. Using reference TRBV7-3 and TRBJ2-1 for the parts outside the CDR3, the full variable domain is GAGVSQTPSNKVTEKGKYVELRCDPISGHTALYWYRQSLGQGPEFLIYFQGTGAADDSGLPNDRFFAVRPEGSVSTLKIQRTERGDSAVYLCASSLNPRFGGGSYNEQFFGPGTRLTVL.

This clonotype was seen more than once but under ten times. The chain recombines TRBV30 with TRBJ1-1, with TRBD1 identical over 7 bases. This CDR3 is built from 14 residues. The ends lost 0 bases at V and 2 bases at J; junction bases unmatched: 3. Germline CDR1 is GTSNPN and CDR2 is SVGIG (reference sequence). Here the CDR3 reads CAWSVQGFNTEAFF. As DNA, the CDR3 is TGTGCCTGGAGTGTACAGGGGTTTAACACTGAAGCTTTCTTT.

This clonotype was detected a few times. The rearrangement links TRBV7-9 to TRBJ2-3; D is ambiguous. Per the germline V gene, CDR1 is SEHNR and CDR2 is FQNEAQ (reference sequence). The CDR3 length is 13 residues. V gave up 4 bases and J gave up 4 bases, with 9 bases separating them. CDR3 sequence: CASSSPQSDTQYF. The CDR3 DNA is TGTGCCAGCAGCTCGCCGCAGTCAGATACGCAGTATTTT.

This clonotype was seen ten or more times. The chain is built from TRBV3-1 and TRBJ1-6; possibly TRBD1 for D (5 bases). V lost 3 bases and J 7 bases, leaving 19 bases between the germline ends. The CDR3 covers 17 residues. Germline loops: CDR1 LGHDT, CDR2 YNNKEL (reference sequence). CDR3 loop: CASSQGEGAFWNSPLHF. In nucleotides, the CDR3 is TGTGCCAGCAGCCAGGGGGAAGGGGCCTTTTGGAATTCACCCCTCCACTTT. Combining the CDR3 with reference TRBV3-1 and TRBJ1-6 gives the whole variable domain DTAVSQTPKYLVTQMGNDKSIKCEQNLGHDTMYWYKQDSKKFLKIMFSYNNKELIINETVPNRFSPKSPDKAHLNLHINSLELGDSAVYFCASSQGEGAFWNSPLHFGNGTRLTVT.